The 29 T cell receptor beta chains listed next were all sequenced from one sample in a study of T cell repertoires in cytomegalovirus infection. TCRdb fed the reads into MiXCR, producing one record per CDR3 protein. Of tens of thousands of distinct CDR3 sequences detected, more than 20% appear once; the ten largest clones hold about 72%. The antigens these receptors bind are not known. This specimen consisted of CD8+ T cells from cultured PBMCs, obtained from culture after CMV antigen stimulation. The receptors here all came from a human donor in good health (CMV status not recorded). Some clones in this sample may be carry-over from other donors' samples.

This clonotype was recorded a few times. This chain joins TRBV15 and TRBJ1-5; D may be TRBD1 (5 bases). The CDR3 spans 16 residues. CDR1 LNHNV and CDR2 YYDKDF come from the germline V gene (reference sequence). Trimming stripped 1 base from V and 0 bases from J, with 10 bases between. Written as DNA, the CDR3 is TGTGCCACCAGCAGAGCAACAGGTAGTAGCAATCAGCCCCAGCATTTT. It is translated as CATSRATGSSNQPQHF.

The CDR3 loop is CASSLEIAGGKNEQFF. The CDR3 DNA follows: TGTGCCAGCAGCTTAGAAATAGCGGGGGGTAAAAATGAGCAGTTCTTC. The V gene is TRBV11-2, the J gene TRBJ2-1; 10 nucleotides match TRBD2. The V segment lost 0 bases and the J segment 7 bases; nucleotides outside the gene matches: 6. Looked up from germline, CDR1 is SGHAT and CDR2 is FQNNGV. CDR3 size: 16 residues.

The table lists this clonotype with a few counts. Here the CDR3 reads CATRLELNYGYTF. The CDR3 coding sequence is TGTGCCACCCGACTTGAACTTAACTATGGCTACACCTTC. J is TRBJ1-2 and V is TRBV28; no clear D. The CDR3 consists of 13 residues. V dropped 10 bases and J dropped 1 base, with 13 bases sitting between them. CDR1 and CDR2 from the germline V gene are MDHEN and SYDVKM.

The CDR3 coding sequence is TGCGCCAGCTCCCGGACAGGACGGCAAGAGACCCAGTACTTC. Protein sequence: CASSRTGRQETQYF. The chain couples TRBV5-1 to TRBJ2-5; 7 bases align to TRBD1. CDR3 size: 14 residues. Germline CDR1 SGHRS, CDR2 YFSETQ. Trimming cost V 7 bases and J 2 bases; bases outside gene matches: 8.

This clonotype came up many times. The V gene is TRBV28, the J gene TRBJ2-3; D is tentatively TRBD1 or TRBD2 (5 bases each). The V end was cut by 6 bases, the J end by 2 bases, with 15 bases between. The CDR3 has 15 amino acids. The germline CDR1 and CDR2 sequences are MDHEN and SYDVKM. The CDR3 DNA reads TGTGCCAGCAGCTTCCCCTCCGGGACCACAGATACGCAGTATTTT. It is translated as CASSFPSGTTDTQYF.

This clonotype showed up just a few times. The chain is built from TRBV3-1 and TRBJ2-7; D is uncertain. CDR3 length equals 15 residues. CDR1 is LGHDT and CDR2 is YNNKEL in the germline V gene (reference sequence). The V end was cut by 0 bases, the J end by 1 base, with 10 bases between. The CDR3: CASSQDFGGSYEQYF. CDR3 bases: TGTGCCAGCAGCCAAGATTTCGGCGGATCCTACGAGCAGTACTTC.

A few counts support this clonotype. Compared with germline, one end of the junction differs, possibly owing to a read error. The chain joins TRBV7-8 to TRBJ2-1; 15 nucleotides line up with TRBD2. CDR3 length: 14 residues. CDR1 is SGHVS, CDR2 FQNEAQ, per germline. CDR3 in amino acids: CASSRTSGGDRSCF. Here the CDR3 DNA reads TGTGCCAGCAGCCGGACTAGCGGGGGGGACCGAAGTTGCTTC. Full variable domain (rest looked up from reference TRBV7-8 and TRBJ2-1): GAGVSQSPRYKVAKRGQDVALRCDPISGHVSLFWYQQALGQGPEFLTYFQNEAQLDKSGLPSDRFFAERPEGSVSTLKIQRTQQEDSAVYLCASSRTSGGDRSCFGPGTRLTVL.

The DNA of the CDR3 is TGTGCCAGCAGTGAATCCGGGTGGTCTGGAAACACCATATATTTT. Amino acid sequence: CASSESGWSGNTIYF. The chain has TRBV25-1 and TRBJ1-3; D remains ambiguous. Germline-derived CDR1 and CDR2 are MGHDK and SYGVNS. CDR3 size: 15 residues. V lost 1 base, J lost 1 base, and 8 bases lay in between.

This clonotype was seen just once. The chain has TRBV11-2 and TRBJ2-3, with TRBD2 identical over 13 bases. Germline-derived CDR1 and CDR2 are SGHAT and FQNNGV. V lost 4 bases and J lost 1; bases outside the gene matches: 5. The CDR3 loop spans 17 amino acids. CDR3 DNA: TGTGCCAGCAGCTACCTCGGGACTAGCGGGGGCACAGATACGCAGTATTTT. Amino acid sequence: CASSYLGTSGGTDTQYF.

This sequence joins TRBV7-2 and TRBJ1-2, with D possibly TRBD1 on 6 matching bases. Germline values: CDR1 SGHTA, CDR2 FQGNSA. Trimming shortened V by 5 bases and J by 0 bases, and 13 bases separated the two germline ends. This CDR3 has 15 amino acids. In nucleotides, the CDR3 is TGTGCCAGCAGCCCAGGGGTCGGGGCTAACTATGGCTACACCTTC. The encoded protein is CASSPGVGANYGYTF.

The CDR3 here is CASSLLEGRETQYF. In nucleotides, the CDR3 is TGTGCCAGCAGCTTATTGGAGGGGCGGGAGACCCAGTACTTC. The genes are TRBV7-2 and TRBJ2-5; D might be TRBD2 (6 bases). Deletions cut 2 bases from V and 5 bases from J, with 12 bases between. Germline V CDR1 and CDR2: SGHTA, FQGNSA. CDR3 length equals 14 residues.

The CDR3: CASSLKRGAGYEQYF. CDR3 DNA sequence: TGTGCCAGCAGCCTAAAGCGGGGGGCCGGGTACGAGCAGTACTTC. The genes are TRBV7-2 and TRBJ2-7; 9 nucleotides match TRBD2. From germline, CDR1 is SGHTA and CDR2 FQGNSA. V lost 5 bases to trimming and J lost 4 bases; unmatched junction nucleotides: 9. This CDR3 contains 15 residues.

This clonotype was detected only a few times. CDR3 DNA sequence: TGTGCCAGCAGCTTACCGTTCGAGGGGCGGGCCCCCTACAATGAGCAGTTCTTC. Its protein product is CASSLPFEGRAPYNEQFF. This chain links TRBV11-2 with TRBJ2-1, with D tentatively TRBD1 or TRBD2 (5 bases each). Trimming left V 2 bases short and J 2 bases short, with 19 bases between. Germline V CDR1 and CDR2: SGHAT, FQNNGV. The CDR3 is 18 amino acids.

This chain joins TRBV6-1 and TRBJ2-2; D perhaps matches TRBD1 (6 bases). Trimming stripped 5 bases from V and 1 base from J, with 8 bases between. The CDR3 consists of 14 residues. Germline V gene lookup returns CDR1 MNHNS and CDR2 SASEGT. For the CDR3, the DNA is TGTGCCAGCAGTCCGACAGGGAACACCGGGGAGCTGTTTTTT. It translates to CASSPTGNTGELFF.

CDR3 DNA: TGCAGCGTTGATGGGACTAGCGGGGGGGCCAATGAGCAGTTCTTC. This sequence encodes CSVDGTSGGANEQFF. The chain combines TRBV29-1 with TRBJ2-1; 16 bases line up with TRBD2. The CDR3 has 15 amino acids. Germline loops: CDR1 SQVTM, CDR2 ANQGSEA. Trimming removed 3 bases from V and 6 bases from J; junction bases left unmatched: 2.

This clonotype was seen just once. V gene TRBV4-1 combines with J gene TRBJ1-1; no definite D call. Germline CDR1 is MGHRA and CDR2 is YSYEKL. This CDR3 comprises 13 residues. V shed 5 bases and J shed 5 bases, with 12 bases lying between them. DNA for the CDR3: TGCGCCAGCAGCTACGGCCCGGGAACTGAAGCTTTCTTT. It encodes CASSYGPGTEAFF.

This clonotype was seen a few times. The chain uses TRBV12-3 or TRBV12-4 and TRBJ2-1; unclear D gene. The CDR3 is made up of 13 amino acids. The ends were cut back, 6 bases at V and 4 bases at J, with 10 bases in the middle. Here the CDR3 DNA reads TGTGCCAGCAGCCCCTTAGTTTACAATGAGCAGTTCTTC. Amino acids: CASSPLVYNEQFF.

The rearrangement links TRBV7-9 to TRBJ2-5; 9 positions match TRBD1. CDR3 length: 15 amino acids. J lost 4 bases, V lost 5 bases, and 8 bases had no gene match. Germline CDR1 SEHNR, CDR2 FQNEAQ (reference sequence). CDR3 coding DNA: TGTGCCAGCAGCCCCCCCACGGACAGGGGAGAGACCCAGTACTTC. Translation gives CASSPPTDRGETQYF.

This clonotype showed up just a few times. The genes are TRBV28 and TRBJ2-7; D unresolved. The CDR3 totals 13 residues. Per the germline V gene, CDR1 is MDHEN and CDR2 is SYDVKM. The V end was cut by 1 base, the J end by 5 bases, with 9 bases between. In DNA, the CDR3 is TGTGCCAGCAGTTTATTACGCAGTCACGAGCAGTACTTC. This encodes CASSLLRSHEQYF.

The chain employs TRBV2 and TRBJ2-1; TRBD1 matches 7 bases. The length of the CDR3 is 13 residues. Germline assignment: CDR1 SNHLY and CDR2 FYNNEI. V shed 8 bases, J shed 4 bases, and the junction held 5 bases outside the gene matches. Here the CDR3 DNA reads TGTGCCAGCGACAGGGAAGGTTACAATGAGCAGTTCTTC. Encoded protein: CASDREGYNEQFF.

This clonotype has a handful of counts. The CDR3 here is CASSSGNTEAFF. CDR3 coding DNA: TGTGCCAGCAGTTCCGGAAACACTGAAGCTTTCTTT. The rearrangement uses TRBV9 and TRBJ1-1; D gene unclear. Per germline, CDR1 SGDLS and CDR2 YYNGEE. The CDR3 is made up of 12 amino acids. V dropped 5 bases and J dropped 2 bases, with 7 bases sitting between them.

V is TRBV7-9 and J is TRBJ2-7; 10 positions agree with TRBD1. The CDR3 consists of 16 residues. V shed 5 bases, J shed 5 bases, and the junction held 12 bases outside the gene matches. From germline, CDR1 is SEHNR and CDR2 FQNEAQ (reference sequence). The CDR3 DNA follows: TGTGCCAGCAGCCAAGCTGAGGGACAGGGGCTTCACGAGCAGTACTTC. Protein: CASSQAEGQGLHEQYF.

Only a few counts were recorded for this clonotype. The chain is built from TRBV7-2 and TRBJ1-4, with D perhaps TRBD1 (5 bases). The CDR3 is made up of 13 amino acids. The V end was cut by 3 bases, the J end by 4 bases, with 6 bases between. Germline V lookup: CDR1 SGHTA, CDR2 FQGNSA. The CDR3 DNA follows: TGTGCCAGCAGCTTGGGGGGTAATGAAAAACTGTTTTTT. Translation: CASSLGGNEKLFF.

The chain uses TRBV2 and TRBJ1-2, with 9 bases fitting TRBD1. Germline V CDR1 and CDR2: SNHLY, FYNNEI. The ends lost 4 bases at V and 5 bases at J; junction bases unmatched: 8. The CDR3 runs 15 residues. The CDR3 region is CASSGNRDRVYGYTF. The DNA of the CDR3 is TGTGCCAGCAGTGGAAACCGGGACAGGGTTTATGGCTACACCTTC.

In regard to this clonotype: A junction end diverges from the germline sequence, so it may reflect a read error. The chain uses TRBV12-3 or TRBV12-4 and TRBJ2-7; no clear D. CDR3 length: 13 residues. The CDR3: CASSLTASYEQYF. CDR3 bases: TGTGCCAGTAGTTTGACCGCGTCCTACGAGCAGTACTTC.

The rearrangement joins TRBV7-6 to TRBJ2-1; 9 nucleotides match TRBD2. CDR1 is SGHVS and CDR2 is FNYEAQ in the germline V gene. V lost 7 bases to trimming and J lost 7 bases; unmatched junction nucleotides: 14. CDR3 size: 16 residues. CDR3 DNA: TGTGCCAGCACCCTACGCGCGGGGGGGGTTCAAAATGAGCAGTTCTTC. It specifies CASTLRAGGVQNEQFF. Full variable domain (remainder filled in from reference TRBV7-6 and TRBJ2-1): GAGVSQSPRYKVTKRGQDVALRCDPISGHVSLYWYRQALGQGPEFLTYFNYEAQQDKSGLPNDRFSAERPEGSISTLTIQRTEQRDSAMYRCASTLRAGGVQNEQFFGPGTRLTVL.

This clonotype showed up just a few times. This chain joins TRBV7-9 and TRBJ2-3, with D perhaps TRBD1 (6 bases). CDR3 length: 15 amino acids. The germline CDR1 and CDR2 sequences are SEHNR and FQNEAQ (reference sequence). V lost 5 bases and J 7 bases, leaving 19 bases between the germline ends. CDR3 DNA: TGTGCCAGCAGCGCCCCCAGGGGCCCCGGGTATACGCAGTATTTT. Its translation: CASSAPRGPGYTQYF.

The chain couples TRBV7-4 to TRBJ2-7; no firm D call. The CDR3 is 14 residues long. V lost 4 bases to trimming and J lost 2 bases, with 12 bases between them. Germline loops: CDR1 SGHVT, CDR2 SQSDAQ. The CDR3 is CASSSATQAYEQYF. CDR3 nucleotide sequence: TGTGCCAGCAGCTCCGCCACCCAGGCCTACGAGCAGTACTTC.

The sample holds many counts of this clonotype. The chain links TRBV12-3 or TRBV12-4 to TRBJ2-1, with D possibly TRBD1 on 6 matching bases. Deletions cut 1 base from V and 0 bases from J, with 10 bases between. There are 16 residues in the CDR3. CDR3: CASSLVGTLSYNEQFF. As DNA, the CDR3 is TGTGCCAGCAGTTTAGTGGGGACACTCTCCTACAATGAGCAGTTCTTC.